This is a list of T cell receptor beta chains from one sample in a study of sequential checkpoint blockade in melanoma. Libraries were prepared by immunoSEQ multiplex PCR; TCRdb keeps only in-frame clonotypes and omits some of them. This sample has some 20,000 clones, with around 80% found just once. The sequences come from CD8+ T cells sorted from blood (inferred from file names), collected from a patient given nivolumab and ipilimumab in sequence. The receptors were sampled from a human donor with melanoma. The CDR3 runs from the conserved cysteine through the conserved F or W. The D gene is left open where the match is weak. The size of a clone is reported for some rows only, either as once, few or many, or as a class for expanded clones.

V gene: TRBV4-1
D gene: NA
J gene: TRBJ2-1
clone size: NA
CDR3 DNA: TGCGCCAGCAGCCAAGACGGGGTCGGCAGCTCCTACAATGAGCAGTTCTTC
CDR3 protein: CASSQDGVGSSYNEQFF

V gene: TRBV23-1
D gene: TRBD1
J gene: TRBJ1-1
clone size: NA
CDR3 DNA: TGCGCCAGCAGTTCGGGACAGGCGAACACTGAAGCTTTCTTT
CDR3 protein: CASSSGQANTEAFF

V gene: TRBV5-4
D gene: TRBD1
J gene: TRBJ2-3
clone size: NA
CDR3 DNA: TGTGCCAGCAGATCCGGGGACAGGGGTAGCACAGATACGCAGTATTTT
CDR3 protein: CASRSGDRGSTDTQYF

V gene: TRBV4-2
D gene: NA
J gene: TRBJ1-1
clone size: few
CDR3 DNA: TGTGCCAGCAGCCAAGATTATCAGGGATACACTGAAGCTTTCTTT
CDR3 protein: CASSQDYQGYTEAFF

V gene: TRBV13
D gene: TRBD1
J gene: TRBJ2-7
clone size: NA
CDR3 DNA: TGTGCCAGCAGGCCGTTTGGGGCAGGGGGCTACGAGCAGTACTTC
CDR3 protein: CASRPFGAGGYEQYF

V gene: TRBV10-3
D gene: TRBD1
J gene: TRBJ1-5
clone size: NA
CDR3 DNA: TGTGCCATCAGTGAGTCGGGTTCAGGGGGCGATCAGCCCCAGCATTTT
CDR3 protein: CAISESGSGGDQPQHF

V gene: TRBV2
D gene: TRBD1
J gene: TRBJ1-5
clone size: few
CDR3 DNA: TGTGCCAGCAGTGAAGGGGGCCACAGCCGGACAGGGAGCAATCAGCCCCAGCATTTT
CDR3 protein: CASSEGGHSRTGSNQPQHF

V gene: TRBV12-5
D gene: TRBD2
J gene: TRBJ2-4
clone size: NA
CDR3 DNA: TGTGCTAGTGGTTTGGTACCGGGAGGGCGGGCCAAAAACATTCAGTACTTC
CDR3 protein: CASGLVPGGRAKNIQYF

V gene: TRBV6-1
D gene: NA
J gene: TRBJ2-7
clone size: hyperexpanded
CDR3 DNA: TGTGCCAGCAGTGAGCGGGGGCTCTACGAGCAGTACTTC
CDR3 protein: CASSERGLYEQYF

V gene: TRBV19
D gene: NA
J gene: TRBJ1-1
clone size: NA
CDR3 DNA: TGTGCCAGTAGTATAGTAGCCGGAAATGAAGCTTTCTTT
CDR3 protein: CASSIVAGNEAFF

V gene: TRBV9
D gene: NA
J gene: TRBJ1-6
clone size: NA
CDR3 DNA: TGTGCCAGCAGCCTAAACGGACACCTCTATAATTCACCCCTCCACTTT
CDR3 protein: CASSLNGHLYNSPLHF

V gene: TRBV5-4
D gene: NA
J gene: TRBJ1-1
clone size: few
CDR3 DNA: TGTGCCAGCAGCCCTTCGACAGGGAACACTGAAGCTTTCTTT
CDR3 protein: CASSPSTGNTEAFF

V gene: TRBV5-1
D gene: NA
J gene: TRBJ1-1
clone size: NA
CDR3 DNA: TGCGCCAGCAGCCCCGGGAGAAGCTTGACGGAAGCTTTCTTT
CDR3 protein: CASSPGRSLTEAFF

V gene: TRBV19
D gene: NA
J gene: TRBJ1-4
clone size: few
CDR3 DNA: TGTGCCAGTAGTATGGGCGAAAAACTGTTTTTT
CDR3 protein: CASSMGEKLFF

V gene: TRBV7-9
D gene: NA
J gene: TRBJ2-7
clone size: few
CDR3 DNA: TGTGCCAGCAGCTTACAGGGCAGTCCTTCCTACGAGCAGTACTTC
CDR3 protein: CASSLQGSPSYEQYF

V gene: TRBV14
D gene: TRBD1
J gene: TRBJ2-7
clone size: few
CDR3 DNA: TGTGCCAGCAGCCAAGGGACAGGGGGCACGTACGAGCAGTACTTC
CDR3 protein: CASSQGTGGTYEQYF

V gene: TRBV27
D gene: TRBD2
J gene: TRBJ2-1
clone size: NA
CDR3 DNA: TGTGCCAGCAGTCCAGTTCACGCGGGAGTATATAACAATGAGCAGTTCTTC
CDR3 protein: CASSPVHAGVYNNEQFF

V gene: TRBV28
D gene: NA
J gene: TRBJ2-7
clone size: once
CDR3 DNA: TGTGCCAGCTCTTTACAGGGTACCTACGAGCAGTACTTC
CDR3 protein: CASSLQGTYEQYF

V gene: TRBV6-1
D gene: NA
J gene: TRBJ1-2
clone size: NA
CDR3 DNA: TGTGCCAGCAGTGAAGGTTTCAGTATCGGCTACACCTTC
CDR3 protein: CASSEGFSIGYTF

V gene: TRBV19
D gene: NA
J gene: TRBJ2-7
clone size: NA
CDR3 DNA: TGTGCCAGTAGTATCGGAGGGGGGGCCTACGAGCAGTACTTC
CDR3 protein: CASSIGGGAYEQYF

V gene: TRBV28
D gene: TRBD2
J gene: TRBJ2-2
clone size: NA
CDR3 DNA: TGTGCCAGCAGTTTACCCCGGGAGGGGCATTCGAACACCGGGGAGCTGTTTTTT
CDR3 protein: CASSLPREGHSNTGELFF

V gene: TRBV7-9
D gene: TRBD2
J gene: TRBJ2-7
clone size: few
CDR3 DNA: TGTGCCAGCAGCACTTGGACTAGCGGGAGCTACGAGCAGTACTTC
CDR3 protein: CASSTWTSGSYEQYF

V gene: TRBV5-8
D gene: TRBD1
J gene: TRBJ1-2
clone size: NA
CDR3 DNA: TGTGCCAGCAGGCCTATTCCGGGACAGGGGAGCTATGGCTACACCTTC
CDR3 protein: CASRPIPGQGSYGYTF

V gene: TRBV7-9
D gene: NA
J gene: TRBJ1-3
clone size: few
CDR3 DNA: TGTGCCAGCAGCTCTACCGGGTCAGGAAACACCATATATTTT
CDR3 protein: CASSSTGSGNTIYF

V gene: TRBV14
D gene: NA
J gene: TRBJ2-3
clone size: NA
CDR3 DNA: TGTGCCAGCAGCCCCCGGGACTTCGCCAGAGATACGCAGTATTTT
CDR3 protein: CASSPRDFARDTQYF

V gene: TRBV27
D gene: NA
J gene: TRBJ2-3
clone size: once
CDR3 DNA: TGTGCCAGCACAGTTCCTTTCACAGATACGCAGTATTTT
CDR3 protein: CASTVPFTDTQYF

V gene: TRBV21-1
D gene: NA
J gene: TRBJ1-6
clone size: NA
CDR3 DNA: TGTGCCAGCATGAGGCTAACTCCTAGCTCCTATAATTCACCCCTCCACTTT
CDR3 protein: CASMRLTPSSYNSPLHF

V gene: TRBV28
D gene: NA
J gene: TRBJ2-3
clone size: once
CDR3 DNA: TGTGCCAGCAGTTGGCTAGCGTTGAGCACAGATACGCAGTATTTT
CDR3 protein: CASSWLALSTDTQYF

V gene: TRBV28
D gene: TRBD1
J gene: TRBJ1-5
clone size: NA
CDR3 DNA: TGTGCCAGCCGCTATAATCTCGGACAGGGGGCGCGAATAATTCAGCCCCAGCATTTT
CDR3 protein: CASRYNLGQGARIIQPQHF

V gene: TRBV11-3
D gene: NA
J gene: TRBJ2-1
clone size: NA
CDR3 DNA: TGTGCCAGCAGCTTAAATCAGGGTCGGACCCTGAATGAGCAGTTCTTC
CDR3 protein: CASSLNQGRTLNEQFF

V gene: TRBV19
D gene: NA
J gene: TRBJ1-1
clone size: NA
CDR3 DNA: TGTGCCAGTAGTACCCCGCAGCGCCGGGGGGCTGTCTACACTGAAGCTTTCTTT
CDR3 protein: CASSTPQRRGAVYTEAFF

V gene: TRBV29-1
D gene: NA
J gene: TRBJ2-3
clone size: NA
CDR3 DNA: TGCAGCGTTGAAGGGGACTTAGTAGCGGAACTCACAGATACGCAGTATTTT
CDR3 protein: CSVEGDLVAELTDTQYF

V gene: TRBV7-9
D gene: NA
J gene: TRBJ2-1
clone size: NA
CDR3 DNA: TGTGCCAGCAGCTTAGCAGTCGGTGAGCAGTTCTTC
CDR3 protein: CASSLAVGEQFF

V gene: TRBV15
D gene: TRBD1
J gene: TRBJ2-1
clone size: NA
CDR3 DNA: TGTGCCATCCCGGGACAGGGCTACAATGAGCAGTTCTTC
CDR3 protein: CAIPGQGYNEQFF

V gene: TRBV7-9
D gene: TRBD2
J gene: TRBJ2-7
clone size: NA
CDR3 DNA: TGTGCCAGCAGCTTACTAGCGGGACGGGCCTACGAGCAGTACTTC
CDR3 protein: CASSLLAGRAYEQYF

V gene: TRBV28
D gene: NA
J gene: TRBJ2-1
clone size: once
CDR3 DNA: TGTGCCAGCAGTTTATCTGACAGCTACAATGAGCAGTTCTTC
CDR3 protein: CASSLSDSYNEQFF

V gene: TRBV28
D gene: TRBD1
J gene: TRBJ1-2
clone size: NA
CDR3 DNA: TGTGCCATCGGGACAGGCCTGGGCTACACCTTC
CDR3 protein: CAIGTGLGYTF

V gene: TRBV2
D gene: NA
J gene: TRBJ1-2
clone size: NA
CDR3 DNA: TGTGCCAGCTTATCGCAGTGGGCCTATGGCTACACCTTC
CDR3 protein: CASLSQWAYGYTF

V gene: TRBV7-8
D gene: NA
J gene: TRBJ1-3
clone size: NA
CDR3 DNA: TGTGCCAGCAGCGTCGGTCTAGGATCTGGAAACACCATATATTTT
CDR3 protein: CASSVGLGSGNTIYF

V gene: TRBV15
D gene: TRBD2
J gene: TRBJ2-7
clone size: NA
CDR3 DNA: TGTGCCACCAGCGGTGGGACTAGCGGCTACGAGCAGTACTTC
CDR3 protein: CATSGGTSGYEQYF

V gene: TRBV28
D gene: NA
J gene: TRBJ1-3
clone size: medium-sized
CDR3 DNA: TGTGCCAGCAGTTTGTGGCGCGGAAGCTCTGGAAACACCATATATTTT
CDR3 protein: CASSLWRGSSGNTIYF

V gene: TRBV27
D gene: NA
J gene: TRBJ2-3
clone size: NA
CDR3 DNA: TGTGCCAGCAGTCCCTCGAGTAGCAGTCGCACAGATACGCAGTATTTT
CDR3 protein: CASSPSSSSRTDTQYF

V gene: TRBV19
D gene: TRBD2
J gene: TRBJ2-7
clone size: NA
CDR3 DNA: TGCGCCAGTAGCGTCGGCGGGGGTATATACGAGCAGTACTTC
CDR3 protein: CASSVGGGIYEQYF

V gene: TRBV2
D gene: NA
J gene: TRBJ1-2
clone size: few
CDR3 DNA: TGTGCCAGCAGTGAAGAAACAGGCCCAACACATGGCTACACCTTC
CDR3 protein: CASSEETGPTHGYTF

V gene: TRBV11-2
D gene: NA
J gene: TRBJ2-2
clone size: NA
CDR3 DNA: TGTGCCAGCAGCTTACCCGAGGGGGGGAGGCGCACCGGGGAGCTGTTTTTT
CDR3 protein: CASSLPEGGRRTGELFF

V gene: TRBV29-1
D gene: NA
J gene: TRBJ1-1
clone size: NA
CDR3 DNA: TGCAGCGTTGTAATGAACACTGAAGCTTTCTTT
CDR3 protein: CSVVMNTEAFF

V gene: TRBV21-1
D gene: NA
J gene: TRBJ1-5
clone size: few
CDR3 DNA: TGTGCCAGCAGCAAAGGGGGGGGTGGGAGCAATCAGCCCCAGCATTTT
CDR3 protein: CASSKGGGGSNQPQHF

V gene: TRBV7-9
D gene: TRBD1
J gene: TRBJ2-7
clone size: NA
CDR3 DNA: TGTGCCAGCAGCTCACAGGGACAGGGTTACGAGCAGTACTTC
CDR3 protein: CASSSQGQGYEQYF

V gene: TRBV29-1
D gene: NA
J gene: TRBJ2-2
clone size: NA
CDR3 DNA: TGCAGCGTTTTTCCCGAGACCGGGGAGCTGTTTTTT
CDR3 protein: CSVFPETGELFF

V gene: TRBV30
D gene: NA
J gene: TRBJ1-2
clone size: NA
CDR3 DNA: TGTGCCTGGAGTGTAGGACAGAACTATGGCTACACCTTC
CDR3 protein: CAWSVGQNYGYTF

V gene: TRBV11-2
D gene: NA
J gene: TRBJ2-3
clone size: NA
CDR3 DNA: TGTGCCAGCAGCCTCCCCCTCCGGAGACCCGGGACAGATACGCAGTATTTT
CDR3 protein: CASSLPLRRPGTDTQYF